These 10 T cell receptor beta chains share one sample of origin, sequenced in a study of monozygotic twins with inflammatory bowel disease. TCRdb reanalyzed the 5' RACE reads and collapses them to one entry per CDR3 protein, without DNA. The sample data list approximately 380,000 distinct CDR3 sequences. The sequenced material came from blood. The receptors derive from a human donor with ulcerative colitis or Crohn's disease, or a healthy co-twin of an affected twin (not recorded which).

Here the CDR3 reads CASSPGRLNEKLFF. The V gene is TRBV7-2, the J gene TRBJ1-4; the TCRdb call, TRBD1, lacks DNA for checking. The CDR3 totals 14 residues. CDR1 is SGHTA and CDR2 is FQGNSA in the germline V gene.

The V and J genes are TRBV7-2 and TRBJ2-1; lacking DNA, the TRBD1 call made by TCRdb goes unchecked. Germline-derived CDR1 and CDR2 are SGHTA and FQGNSA. The CDR3 has 16 amino acids. The CDR3 loop is CASSLGGPRARNEKFF.

V usage is TRBV12-3 or TRBV12-4 and J usage is TRBJ1-1; TCRdb indicates TRBD1, and absent DNA this call remains unverified. The CDR3 consists of 16 residues. The CDR3 region is CASTLGSGTGNTEAFF.

The V call is TRBV7-2, the J call TRBJ2-7; no DNA is available, so the TRBD2 call from TCRdb remains unchecked. The CDR3 extends over 13 amino acids. Germline V gives CDR1 SGHTA, CDR2 FQGNSA. This CDR3 reads CASSAYGRYEQYF.

The rearrangement uses TRBV6-1 and TRBJ2-1; TCRdb gives TRBD2 as the D gene, but with no DNA this cannot be confirmed. This CDR3 has 16 residues. The germline V gene has CDR1 MNHNS and CDR2 SASEGT. CDR3 sequence: CASSSPGGNRYNEQFF.

The chain joins TRBV29-1 to TRBJ2-1. Germline CDR1 reads SQVTM; CDR2 reads ANQGSEA. The CDR3 loop spans 13 amino acids. CDR3 sequence reads: CSVRSSSYNEQFF.

The V call is TRBV28, the J call TRBJ2-3; TCRdb designates TRBD1, a call that cannot be tested without DNA. The CDR3 has 14 amino acids. The germline gives CDR1 MDHEN, CDR2 SYDVKM. The CDR3 loop is CASSDPFEADTQYF.

The V call is TRBV18, the J call TRBJ2-7; absent DNA, TCRdb's TRBD1 call cannot be checked. This CDR3 has 18 amino acids. Per the germline V gene, CDR1 is KGHSH and CDR2 is LQKENI. Here the CDR3 reads CASSPRASGQGLTYEQYF.

The V and J genes are TRBV24-1 and TRBJ2-1; no DNA is available, so the TRBD1 call from TCRdb remains unchecked. The CDR3 sequence is 16 residues long. Germline V gene data show CDR1 as KGHDR and CDR2 as SFDVKD. CDR3 region: CATSDPGTGAYNEQFF.

The rearrangement links TRBV5-1 to TRBJ1-2; no DNA is available, so the TRBD1 call from TCRdb remains unchecked. Germline V gives CDR1 SGHRS, CDR2 YFSETQ. This CDR3 is 18 amino acids long. CDR3 in amino acids: CASSLADNPGTGLYGYTF.